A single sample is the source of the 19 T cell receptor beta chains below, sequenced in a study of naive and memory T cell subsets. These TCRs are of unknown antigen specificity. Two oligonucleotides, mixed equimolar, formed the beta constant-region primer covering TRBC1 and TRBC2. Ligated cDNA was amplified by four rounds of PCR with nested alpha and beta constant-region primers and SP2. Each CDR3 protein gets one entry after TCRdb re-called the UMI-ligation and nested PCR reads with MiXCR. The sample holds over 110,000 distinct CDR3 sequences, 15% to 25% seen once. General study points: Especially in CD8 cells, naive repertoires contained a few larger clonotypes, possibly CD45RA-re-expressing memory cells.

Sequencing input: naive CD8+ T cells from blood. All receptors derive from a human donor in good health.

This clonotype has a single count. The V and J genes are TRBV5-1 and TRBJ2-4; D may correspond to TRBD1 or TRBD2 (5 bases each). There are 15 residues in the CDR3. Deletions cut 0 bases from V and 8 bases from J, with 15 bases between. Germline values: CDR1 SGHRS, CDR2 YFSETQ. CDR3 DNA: TGCGCCAGCAGCTTGGGTGAGGGGTATTTGGACATTCAGTACTTC. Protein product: CASSLGEGYLDIQYF.

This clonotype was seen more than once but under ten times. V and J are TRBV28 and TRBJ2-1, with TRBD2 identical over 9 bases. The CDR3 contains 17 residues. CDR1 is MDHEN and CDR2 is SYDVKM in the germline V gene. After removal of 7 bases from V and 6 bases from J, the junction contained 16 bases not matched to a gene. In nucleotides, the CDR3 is TGTGCCAGCAATTATTTCTTTGGAGATAGCGGGAGCAATGAGCAGTTCTTC. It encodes CASNYFFGDSGSNEQFF.

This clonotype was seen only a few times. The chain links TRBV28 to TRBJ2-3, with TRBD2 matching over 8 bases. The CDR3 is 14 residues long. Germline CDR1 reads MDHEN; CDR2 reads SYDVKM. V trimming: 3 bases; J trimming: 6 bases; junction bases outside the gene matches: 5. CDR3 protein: CASSFRGGEDTQYF. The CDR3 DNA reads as TGTGCCAGCAGTTTTCGGGGGGGCGAGGATACGCAGTATTTT.

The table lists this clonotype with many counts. The CDR3 bases are TGTGCCAGCAGCCCCGACAGGGGTTGGGATGAGCAGTTCTTC. It specifies CASSPDRGWDEQFF. The chain couples TRBV5-4 to TRBJ2-1, with TRBD1 identical over 8 bases. Germline V gene data show CDR1 as SGHNT and CDR2 as YYREEE (reference sequence). CDR3 length: 14 residues. Trimming removed 4 bases from V and 8 bases from J; junction bases left unmatched: 8.

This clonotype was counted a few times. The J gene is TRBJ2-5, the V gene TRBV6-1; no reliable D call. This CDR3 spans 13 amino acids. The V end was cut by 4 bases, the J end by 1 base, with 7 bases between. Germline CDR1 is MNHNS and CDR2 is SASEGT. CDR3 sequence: CASSAQIQETQYF. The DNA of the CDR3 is TGTGCCAGCAGTGCGCAGATCCAAGAGACCCAGTACTTC.

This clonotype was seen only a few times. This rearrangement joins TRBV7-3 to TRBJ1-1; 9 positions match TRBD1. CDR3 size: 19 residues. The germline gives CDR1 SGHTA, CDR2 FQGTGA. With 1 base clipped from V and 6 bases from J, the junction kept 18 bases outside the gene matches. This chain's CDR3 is CASSLIQDRGRIFYAEAFF. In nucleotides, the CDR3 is TGTGCCAGCAGCTTAATTCAGGACAGGGGAAGAATATTTTATGCTGAAGCTTTCTTT.

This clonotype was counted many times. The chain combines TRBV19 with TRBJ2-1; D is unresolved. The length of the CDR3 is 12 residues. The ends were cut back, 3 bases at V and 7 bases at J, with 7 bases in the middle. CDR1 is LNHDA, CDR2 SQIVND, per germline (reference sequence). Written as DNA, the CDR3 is TGTGCCAGTAGTATTGCAGGAAATGAGCAGTTCTTC. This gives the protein CASSIAGNEQFF.

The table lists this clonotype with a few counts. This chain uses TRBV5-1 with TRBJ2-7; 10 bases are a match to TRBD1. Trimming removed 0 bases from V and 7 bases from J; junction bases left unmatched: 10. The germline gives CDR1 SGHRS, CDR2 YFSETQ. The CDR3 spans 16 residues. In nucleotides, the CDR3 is TGCGCCAGCAGCTTGGATGGGACAGGGGCTCCTTGGGAGCAGTACTTC. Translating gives CASSLDGTGAPWEQYF.

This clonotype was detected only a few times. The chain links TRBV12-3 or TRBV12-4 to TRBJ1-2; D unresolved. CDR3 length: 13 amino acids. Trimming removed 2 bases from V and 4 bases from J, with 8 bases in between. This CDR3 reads CASSLPLFYGYTF. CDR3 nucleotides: TGTGCCAGCAGTTTACCACTTTTCTATGGCTACACCTTC.

CDR3 sequence reads: CASSAINEKLFF. CDR3 DNA sequence: TGTGCCAGCAGTGCCATTAATGAAAAACTGTTTTTT. The chain has TRBV28 and TRBJ1-4; D not certain. The CDR3 totals 12 residues. V shed 5 bases and J shed 4 bases, with 5 bases lying between them. Germline CDR1 is MDHEN and CDR2 is SYDVKM.

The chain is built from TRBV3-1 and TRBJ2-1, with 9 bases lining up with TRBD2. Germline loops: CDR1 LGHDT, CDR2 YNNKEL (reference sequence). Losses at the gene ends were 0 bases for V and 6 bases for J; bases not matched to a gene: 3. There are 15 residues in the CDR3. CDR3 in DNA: TGTGCCAGCAGCCAAGAGGGACTAGCAACCAATGAGCAGTTCTTC. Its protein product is CASSQEGLATNEQFF.

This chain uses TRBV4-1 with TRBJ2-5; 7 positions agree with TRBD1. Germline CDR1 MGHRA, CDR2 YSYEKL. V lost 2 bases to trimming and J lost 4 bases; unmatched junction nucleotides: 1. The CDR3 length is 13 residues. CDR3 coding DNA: TGCGCCAGCAGCCAACAGGGGGTAGAGACCCAGTACTTC. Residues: CASSQQGVETQYF.

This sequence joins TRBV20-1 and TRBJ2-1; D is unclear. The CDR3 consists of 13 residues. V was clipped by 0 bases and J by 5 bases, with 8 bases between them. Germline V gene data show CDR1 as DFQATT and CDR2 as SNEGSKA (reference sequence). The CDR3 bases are TGCAGTGCTAGAGATGGGCACAACAATGAGCAGTTCTTC. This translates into CSARDGHNNEQFF.

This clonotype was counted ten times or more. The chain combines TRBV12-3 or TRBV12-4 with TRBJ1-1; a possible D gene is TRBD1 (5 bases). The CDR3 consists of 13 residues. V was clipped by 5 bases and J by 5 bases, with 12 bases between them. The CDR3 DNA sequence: TGTGCCAGCAGTCCGGGACTAAGGACTGAAGCTTTCTTT. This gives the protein CASSPGLRTEAFF.

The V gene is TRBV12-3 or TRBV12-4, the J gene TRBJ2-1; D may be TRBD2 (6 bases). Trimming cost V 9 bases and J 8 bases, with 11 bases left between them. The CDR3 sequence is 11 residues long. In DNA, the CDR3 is TGTGCCAGTTCTAGCGCACATGAGCAGTTCTTC. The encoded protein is CASSSAHEQFF.

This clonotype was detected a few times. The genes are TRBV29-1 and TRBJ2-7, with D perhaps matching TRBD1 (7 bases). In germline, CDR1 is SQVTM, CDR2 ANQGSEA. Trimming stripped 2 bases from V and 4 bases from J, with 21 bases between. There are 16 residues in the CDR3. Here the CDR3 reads CSVESRGRTGGYEQYF. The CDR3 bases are TGCAGCGTTGAATCCCGAGGGAGGACAGGAGGATACGAGCAGTACTTC.

The chain's CDR3 is CSASPSGPYEQYF. The CDR3 DNA reads as TGCAGTGCTAGCCCTAGCGGGCCCTACGAGCAGTACTTC. The rearrangement uses TRBV20-1 and TRBJ2-7, with TRBD2 matching 8 bases. Germline-derived CDR1 and CDR2 are DFQATT and SNEGSKA (reference sequence). Unmatched junction bases numbered 3, after V lost 3 bases and J lost 2 bases. This CDR3 is built from 13 residues.

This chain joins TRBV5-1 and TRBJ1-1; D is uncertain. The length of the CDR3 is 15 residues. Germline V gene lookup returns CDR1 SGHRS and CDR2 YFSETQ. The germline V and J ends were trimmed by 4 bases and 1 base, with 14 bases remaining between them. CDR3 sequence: CASSRREMRNTEAFF. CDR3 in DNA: TGCGCCAGCAGCCGACGGGAAATGAGGAACACTGAAGCTTTCTTT. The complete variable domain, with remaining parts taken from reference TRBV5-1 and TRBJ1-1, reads KAGVTQTPRYLIKTRGQQVTLSCSPISGHRSVSWYQQTPGQGLQFLFEYFSETQRNKGNFPGRFSGRQFSNSRSEMNVSTLELGDSALYLCASSRREMRNTEAFFGQGTRLTVV.

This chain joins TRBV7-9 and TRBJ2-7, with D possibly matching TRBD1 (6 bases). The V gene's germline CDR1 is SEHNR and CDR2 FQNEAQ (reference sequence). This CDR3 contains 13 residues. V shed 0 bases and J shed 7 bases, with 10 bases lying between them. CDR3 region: CASSLAERGEQYF. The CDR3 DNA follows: TGTGCCAGCAGCTTAGCGGAGAGGGGGGAGCAGTACTTC.